Each of the 30 T cell receptor beta chains below was sequenced from the same sample in a study of glioma-infiltrating T cells after dendritic cell vaccination. Documented time point: after dendritic cell vaccination, including at tumor progression/relapse. Generated by immunoSEQ multiplex PCR, the TCRdb table keeps only in-frame clones and is missing some. The sample has more than 45,000 clones, about four fifths seen once; the top ten hold around a sixth. The sequenced sample was blood, obtained after dendritic cell vaccination. Receptors originate from a human donor with glioblastoma.

This clone was counted only a few times. The CDR3 nucleotides read TGTGCCATCAGCCCCGGGACAGAGACTAACTATGGCTACACCTTC. Its translation: CAISPGTETNYGYTF. This sequence joins TRBV10-3 and TRBJ1-2; 7 bases map to TRBD1. V gave up 6 bases and J gave up 0 bases; unmatched junction bases: 7. The germline V gene encodes CDR1 ENHRY and CDR2 SYGVKD. The CDR3 has 15 amino acids.

This rearrangement joins TRBV29-1 to TRBJ2-7; no clear D gene. CDR3 length: 13 amino acids. The germline V gene encodes CDR1 SQVTM and CDR2 ANQGSEA. The V gene lost 0 bases and the J gene lost 3 bases, with 9 bases spanning the gap. CDR3 nucleotide sequence: TGCAGCGTTGAAGACGTAACTGGCTACGAGCAGTACTTC. Its translation is CSVEDVTGYEQYF.

J is TRBJ2-5 and V is TRBV30; D is ambiguous. V was cut by 2 bases and J by 11 bases, with 15 bases left in between. The length of the CDR3 is 12 residues. Germline CDR1 reads GTSNPN; CDR2 reads SVGIG (reference sequence). CDR3 nucleotide sequence: TGTGCCTGGAGTACCCCATTGGGCCCTCAGTACTTC. Protein product: CAWSTPLGPQYF.

This chain joins TRBV5-4 and TRBJ2-2, with a tentative D call TRBD1 (6 bases). Trimming stripped 4 bases from V and 6 bases from J, with 19 bases between. The CDR3 extends over 16 amino acids. Germline V gene data show CDR1 as SGHNT and CDR2 as YYREEE (reference sequence). Written as DNA, the CDR3 is TGTGCCAGCAGCGGGAAGGGGGACCGTGGTTCCGGGGAGCTGTTTTTT. Residues: CASSGKGDRGSGELFF.

This clone was observed a handful of times. The chain joins TRBV19 to TRBJ2-3; no reliable D call. The ends were cut back, 4 bases at V and 3 bases at J, with 11 bases in the middle. The germline gives CDR1 LNHDA, CDR2 SQIVND (reference sequence). There are 14 residues in the CDR3. The CDR3, as DNA: TGTGCCAGTAGTAACGGGTGGAGTACAGATACGCAGTATTTT. This gives the protein CASSNGWSTDTQYF.

This chain joins TRBV5-1 and TRBJ2-1; 8 nucleotides agree with TRBD1. The V gene end was trimmed by 4 bases and the J gene end by 0 bases; junction bases not matched to a gene: 6. Germline V gene sequence: CDR1 SGHRS, CDR2 YFSETQ. The CDR3 has 16 residues. CDR3 in amino acids: CASSEDRADSYNEQFF. Written as DNA, the CDR3 is TGCGCCAGCAGCGAGGACAGGGCCGACTCCTACAATGAGCAGTTCTTC.

In its sample, this clone was seen once. The J gene is TRBJ2-1, the V gene TRBV5-1; maybe TRBD2 (6 bases). The V and J ends lost 3 bases and 4 bases respectively, with 11 bases between them. The CDR3 contains 14 residues. Germline CDR1 is SGHRS and CDR2 is YFSETQ. The CDR3: CASSWGVQYNEQFF. As DNA, the CDR3 is TGCGCCAGCAGCTGGGGGGTCCAGTACAATGAGCAGTTCTTC.

DNA of the CDR3: TGTGCCAGCTGGGAGACAACTAACTATGGCTACACCTTC. Translated, it gives CASWETTNYGYTF. The genes are TRBV18 and TRBJ1-2, with D unclear. Germline values: CDR1 KGHSH, CDR2 LQKENI. This CDR3 contains 13 residues. V gave up 7 bases and J gave up 0 bases, with 9 bases separating them.

This clone was observed a handful of times. The rearrangement uses TRBV11-2 and TRBJ2-6, with D perhaps matching TRBD1 (6 bases). V was clipped by 5 bases and J by 2 bases, with 10 bases between them. Germline CDR1 and CDR2: SGHAT and FQNNGV. The CDR3 runs to 15 residues. The CDR3 reads CASSLHRAGANVLTF. The CDR3 nucleotides are TGTGCCAGCAGCCTACACAGGGCTGGGGCCAACGTCCTGACTTTC.

The chain combines TRBV20-1 with TRBJ1-2; D is unresolved. The CDR3 extends over 11 amino acids. V was trimmed by 4 bases and J by 8 bases, leaving 11 bases between them. Germline V gene sequence: CDR1 DFQATT, CDR2 SNEGSKA (reference sequence). The CDR3 bases are TGCAGTGCTACGGGTATCGGGGGCTACACCTTC. Translation: CSATGIGGYTF.

The V gene is TRBV6-6, the J gene TRBJ2-7; 10 nucleotides agree with TRBD1. With V trimmed by 5 bases and J by 3 bases, 10 bases remained unmatched. CDR1 and CDR2 (germline): MNHNY, SVGAGI (reference sequence). The CDR3 is 16 amino acids. CDR3 DNA sequence: TGTGCCAGCAGTGGACAGGGACAGGGGTTTGGCTACGAGCAGTACTTC. Its protein product is CASSGQGQGFGYEQYF.

The J gene is TRBJ2-7, the V gene TRBV11-2; 7 bases are shared with TRBD1. Unmatched junction bases numbered 14, after V lost 5 bases and J lost 7 bases. There are 15 residues in the CDR3. Germline V gives CDR1 SGHAT, CDR2 FQNNGV. The CDR3 DNA follows: TGTGCCAGCAGCATAGGACAGGAGCGTACGAAGGAGCAGTACTTC. This sequence encodes CASSIGQERTKEQYF.

The chain carries TRBV2 and TRBJ2-2, with 10 bases identical to TRBD1. The CDR3 loop spans 16 amino acids. Germline V gene data show CDR1 as SNHLY and CDR2 as FYNNEI. V was pared by 4 bases and J by 1 base, with 3 bases of the junction left unmatched. CDR3 sequence reads: CASSAGTGVNTGELFF. The CDR3 DNA sequence: TGTGCCAGCAGTGCCGGGACAGGGGTGAACACCGGGGAGCTGTTTTTT.

V usage is TRBV19 and J usage is TRBJ2-3; perhaps TRBD2 as D (7 bases). This CDR3 region has 15 residues. Germline V gene sequence: CDR1 LNHDA, CDR2 SQIVND (reference sequence). V lost 5 bases and J lost 0, with 12 bases in between. The CDR3 loop is CASSGGGASTDTQYF. CDR3 DNA sequence: TGTGCCAGTAGTGGAGGGGGGGCTAGCACAGATACGCAGTATTTT.

The rearrangement joins TRBV6-4 to TRBJ2-2; 7 positions agree with TRBD1. Germline V lookup: CDR1 MRHNA, CDR2 SNTAGT. CDR3 size: 14 residues. V lost 4 bases and J lost 6; bases outside the gene matches: 5. CDR3 DNA sequence: TGTGCCAGCAGTGGGTACAGGGGAGCCGGGGAGCTGTTTTTT. Translation: CASSGYRGAGELFF.

The chain links TRBV4-1 to TRBJ2-7; TRBD1 agrees at 8 bases. The CDR3 runs 15 residues. Germline V gene data show CDR1 as MGHRA and CDR2 as YSYEKL. V dropped 5 bases and J dropped 0; count of bases not matched to a gene: 6. For the CDR3, the DNA is TGCGCCAGCAGCTACGGGACAGGCCCCTCCTACGAGCAGTACTTC. Protein product: CASSYGTGPSYEQYF.

The chain employs TRBV4-1 and TRBJ1-2; possible D gene TRBD1, 6 bases. Germline assignment: CDR1 MGHRA and CDR2 YSYEKL. Trimming shortened V by 1 base and J by 0 bases, and 9 bases separated the two germline ends. This CDR3 has 15 residues. CDR3 in amino acids: CASSQVDSTNYGYTF. CDR3 nucleotide sequence: TGCGCCAGCAGCCAAGTGGACAGCACTAACTATGGCTACACCTTC.

V usage is TRBV28 and J usage is TRBJ1-1; the D gene is possibly TRBD1 (5 bases). Germline CDR1 is MDHEN and CDR2 is SYDVKM. The CDR3 is 14 amino acids. Between the trimmed V and J ends, which lost 5 bases and 4 bases, there was a span of 14 bases. The CDR3 DNA is TGTGCCAGCAGTCTAGGGGCGGCGAGCACTGAAGCTTTCTTT. It codes for CASSLGAASTEAFF.

The V and J genes are TRBV4-1 and TRBJ2-3; TRBD2 matches at 8 bases. Unmatched junction bases numbered 7, after V lost 0 bases and J lost 2 bases. The CDR3 has 17 residues. Germline V gives CDR1 MGHRA, CDR2 YSYEKL. CDR3: CASSQDPGTRNTDTQYF. CDR3 DNA: TGCGCCAGCAGCCAAGATCCGGGGACTAGAAACACAGATACGCAGTATTTT.

J is TRBJ2-2 and V is TRBV11-3; perhaps TRBD2 as D (6 bases). The V gene's germline CDR1 is SGHNT and CDR2 YENEEA. The V end lost 2 bases, the J end lost 5 bases, and 9 bases lay between the germline ends. CDR3 length: 14 amino acids. The CDR3 is CASSLWGRTGELFF. CDR3 DNA sequence: TGTGCCAGCAGCTTATGGGGGAGGACCGGGGAGCTGTTTTTT.

The chain combines TRBV15 with TRBJ1-2, with 8 bases identical to TRBD1. The germline V gene encodes CDR1 LNHNV and CDR2 YYDKDF (reference sequence). Trimming took 3 bases from V and 2 from J; bases not matched to a gene: 8. The length of the CDR3 is 16 residues. Here the CDR3 DNA reads TGTGCCACCAGCAGTCGGACAGGGTCGGAAAACTATGGCTACACCTTC. Its protein product is CATSSRTGSENYGYTF.

Concerning this clone itself: Other DNA variants within this sample encode the same CDR3. The chain carries TRBV11-3 and TRBJ2-5; D remains unclear. Germline assignment: CDR1 SGHNT and CDR2 YENEEA. The V end lost 5 bases, the J end lost 2 bases, and 12 bases lay between the germline ends. The CDR3 runs 14 residues. Written as DNA, the CDR3 is TGTGCCAGCAGCCGCCGCGACATTCAAGAGACCCAGTACTTC. Protein: CASSRRDIQETQYF.

As DNA, the CDR3 is TGTGCCAGCAGTGAGCGGCGACCTATTCGCAATCAGCCCCAGCATTTT. Protein product: CASSERRPIRNQPQHF. The genes are TRBV6-1 and TRBJ1-5; no reliable D call. Trimming removed 3 bases at V and 2 bases at J, with 14 bases between. This CDR3 is 16 amino acids long. Germline V gene lookup returns CDR1 MNHNS and CDR2 SASEGT.

The CDR3 DNA reads TGTGCCAGTAGCCAACCCCGGGATAATCGGGAGCAGTACTTC. Its protein is CASSQPRDNREQYF. The chain uses TRBV19 and TRBJ2-7, with D perhaps TRBD2 (5 bases). Germline V lookup: CDR1 LNHDA, CDR2 SQIVND (reference sequence). V was cut by 6 bases and J by 7 bases, with 19 bases left in between. This CDR3 comprises 14 residues.

The rearrangement links TRBV29-1 to TRBJ2-5, with 9 nucleotides matching TRBD1. Germline V gene sequence: CDR1 SQVTM, CDR2 ANQGSEA. This CDR3 is built from 15 residues. V was clipped by 2 bases and J by 5 bases; unmatched bases: 9. The CDR3 reads CSVERDRDYRETQYF. The CDR3 coding sequence is TGCAGCGTTGAAAGGGACAGGGACTACCGGGAGACCCAGTACTTC.

V and J are TRBV11-2 and TRBJ1-1; D perhaps matches TRBD1 (5 bases). CDR3 length equals 15 residues. Germline V lookup: CDR1 SGHAT, CDR2 FQNNGV. V lost 3 bases and J 7 bases, leaving 18 bases between the germline ends. Here the CDR3 reads CASSFGGIRANEAFF. DNA of the CDR3: TGTGCCAGCAGCTTCGGGGGGATCAGGGCCAATGAAGCTTTCTTT.

The rearrangement uses TRBV6-1 and TRBJ2-7; 7 positions agree with TRBD2. The length of the CDR3 is 16 residues. The V and J ends lost 2 bases and 9 bases, in that order; junction bases with no gene match: 16. Per the germline V gene, CDR1 is MNHNS and CDR2 is SASEGT. DNA of the CDR3: TGTGCCAGCAGTGAAAGGGGAGGGGCCTCCCCTAAGTTGCAGTACTTC. As protein: CASSERGGASPKLQYF.

The rearrangement joins TRBV11-2 to TRBJ2-7, with D perhaps matching TRBD1 (5 bases). The germline V gene encodes CDR1 SGHAT and CDR2 FQNNGV. There are 15 residues in the CDR3. V lost 5 bases and J 3 bases, leaving 17 bases between the germline ends. The CDR3 DNA reads TGTGCCAGCAGCAACAAGACAGTCCCGCTCTACGAGCAGTACTTC. It translates to CASSNKTVPLYEQYF.

This chain connects TRBV6-5 to TRBJ1-1; the D gene is possibly TRBD1 (6 bases). The CDR3 contains 14 residues. V lost 8 bases to trimming and J lost 3 bases, with 16 bases between them. The germline V gene encodes CDR1 MNHEY and CDR2 SVGAGI. CDR3 loop: CASGSGGGDTEAFF. The CDR3 coding sequence is TGTGCCAGCGGAAGCGGGGGGGGCGACACTGAAGCTTTCTTT.

The chain couples TRBV4-1 to TRBJ1-1; TRBD1 matches 7 bases. Germline V CDR1 and CDR2: MGHRA, YSYEKL. The CDR3 contains 14 residues. Losses at the gene ends were 0 bases for V and 11 bases for J; bases not matched to a gene: 9. CDR3 amino acids: CASSQEGTGDRAFF. The DNA for the CDR3 is TGCGCCAGCAGCCAAGAGGGAACAGGGGACCGGGCTTTCTTT.